One and the same sample provided the 29 T cell receptor beta chains below, sequenced in a study of blood T cell repertoires in COVID-19. Libraries were prepared by immunoSEQ multiplex PCR; TCRdb keeps only in-frame clonotypes and omits some of them. The sample records hundreds of thousands of clones, nearly 90% being singletons. Sequenced input: peripheral blood. The receptor set was obtained from a man between 18 and 35 years old with active or convalescent COVID-19.

The rearrangement links TRBV5-1 to TRBJ2-3; D is perhaps TRBD1 (5 bases). CDR1 is SGHRS and CDR2 is YFSETQ in the germline V gene. The CDR3 contains 16 residues. V gave up 2 bases and J gave up 2 bases, with 15 bases separating them. For the CDR3, the DNA is TGCGCCAGCAGCTTCGGAAGGACACCCCCCACAGATACGCAGTATTTT. Translation gives CASSFGRTPPTDTQYF.

The V gene is TRBV28, the J gene TRBJ2-5; D is ambiguous. The germline V gene has CDR1 MDHEN and CDR2 SYDVKM. The CDR3 contains 14 residues. The V end lost 5 bases, the J end lost 0 bases, and 10 bases lay between the germline ends. CDR3 residues: CASSPWANQETQYF. The CDR3 nucleotides are TGTGCCAGCAGTCCCTGGGCGAACCAAGAGACCCAGTACTTC. The full variable domain, its missing parts supplied by reference TRBV28 and TRBJ2-5, is DVKVTQSSRYLVKRTGEKVFLECVQDMDHENMFWYRQDPGLGLRLIYFSYDVKMKEKGDIPEGYSVSREKKERFSLILESASTNQTSMYLCASSPWANQETQYFGPGTRLLVL.

The chain is built from TRBV5-1 and TRBJ1-1; 7 bases fit TRBD1. The CDR3 loop spans 15 amino acids. CDR1 and CDR2 from the germline V gene are SGHRS and YFSETQ. V shed 5 bases and J 0 bases; nucleotides not matched to a gene: 7. CDR3 sequence reads: CASRGGQHMNTEAFF. The CDR3 DNA sequence: TGCGCCAGCAGAGGGGGACAGCACATGAACACTGAAGCTTTCTTT.

The V and J genes are TRBV11-2 and TRBJ1-6, with D hard to call. Germline assignment: CDR1 SGHAT and CDR2 FQNNGV. The CDR3 is made up of 14 amino acids. Trimming shortened V by 1 base and J by 13 bases, and 14 bases separated the two germline ends. The CDR3 sequence is CASSLGWAGFPLHF. The CDR3 DNA sequence: TGTGCCAGCAGCTTAGGGTGGGCAGGCTTTCCCCTCCACTTT. Full variable domain (outside the CDR3, taken from reference TRBV11-2 and TRBJ1-6): EAGVAQSPRYKIIEKRQSVAFWCNPISGHATLYWYQQILGQGPKLLIQFQNNGVVDDSQLPKDRFSAERLKGVDSTLKIQPAKLEDSAVYLCASSLGWAGFPLHFGNGTRLTVT.

The rearrangement uses TRBV12-3 or TRBV12-4 and TRBJ1-1, with D possibly TRBD1 on 5 matching bases. Trimming took off 6 bases at V and 9 bases at J, with 14 bases between the two ends. This CDR3 is 12 amino acids long. The CDR3 nucleotides read TGTGCCAGCAGCCCGACGCGGGACCAAGCTTTCTTT. The encoded protein is CASSPTRDQAFF.

The genes are TRBV2 and TRBJ1-1; D not certain. V shed 4 bases and J shed 1 base, with 10 bases lying between them. The CDR3 spans 14 residues. Germline assignment: CDR1 SNHLY and CDR2 FYNNEI. In DNA, the CDR3 is TGTGCCAGCAGTGCGGAGGCGGGGAACACTGAAGCTTTCTTT. Translated, it gives CASSAEAGNTEAFF. Complete variable domain (other parts from reference TRBV2 and TRBJ1-1): EPEVTQTPSHQVTQMGQEVILRCVPISNHLYFYWYRQILGQKVEFLVSFYNNEISEKSEIFDDQFSVERPDGSNFTLKIRSTKLEDSAMYFCASSAEAGNTEAFFGQGTRLTVV.

V gene TRBV3-1 (or the pseudogene TRBV3-2) combines with J gene TRBJ1-1, with D maybe TRBD1 (5 bases). This CDR3 has 18 residues. Germline CDR1 LGHDT, CDR2 YNNKEL (reference sequence). V lost 2 bases, J lost 3 bases, and 22 bases lay in between. CDR3 bases: TGTGCCAGCAGCCAAAAGATTGGGCAGGTTGGGGCGGACACTGAAGCTTTCTTT. It translates to CASSQKIGQVGADTEAFF.

J is TRBJ1-3 and V is TRBV9; TRBD1 is a possible D gene (5 bases). Trimming left V 0 bases short and J 2 bases short, with 9 bases between. Germline V lookup: CDR1 SGDLS, CDR2 YYNGEE. CDR3 length: 15 residues. CDR3 region: CASSVVGGAGNTIYF. CDR3 sequence (DNA): TGTGCCAGCAGCGTAGTGGGAGGGGCTGGAAACACCATATATTTT.

The V gene is TRBV4-3, the J gene TRBJ2-5; the match to TRBD1 covers 8 bases. Losses at the gene ends were 0 bases for V and 5 bases for J; bases not matched to a gene: 2. This CDR3 contains 14 residues. From germline, CDR1 is LGHNA and CDR2 YSLEER. CDR3 protein: CASSQDRGRETQYF. DNA for the CDR3: TGCGCCAGCAGCCAAGACAGGGGGCGTGAGACCCAGTACTTC.

There are a few counts of this clone. The rearrangement links TRBV7-9 to TRBJ2-5; D uncertain. This CDR3 contains 15 residues. CDR1 is SEHNR, CDR2 FQNEAQ, per germline (reference sequence). V lost 2 bases to trimming and J lost 1 base, with 11 bases between them. The CDR3, as DNA: TGTGCCAGCAGCTTAAAATGGTACTCCCAAGAGACCCAGTACTTC. Translating it yields CASSLKWYSQETQYF.

The chain couples TRBV4-2 to TRBJ1-1; unclear D gene. The germline V gene has CDR1 LGHNA and CDR2 YNFKEQ. This CDR3 has 14 residues. V was trimmed by 1 base and J by 6 bases, leaving 12 bases between them. The CDR3 sequence is CASSQVVEGAEAFF. The CDR3 DNA sequence: TGTGCCAGCAGCCAAGTCGTAGAGGGCGCTGAAGCTTTCTTT.

V and J are TRBV7-9 and TRBJ1-4; TRBD1 aligns across 8 bases. V trimming: 5 bases; J trimming: 3 bases; junction bases outside the gene matches: 5. The germline V gene has CDR1 SEHNR and CDR2 FQNEAQ (reference sequence). The CDR3 is 15 residues long. The CDR3 DNA follows: TGTGCCAGCAGCGTCGGACAGGGTGCTAATGAAAAACTGTTTTTT. Translated: CASSVGQGANEKLFF.

The chain recombines TRBV28 with TRBJ1-2; D possibly corresponds to TRBD1 (5 bases). The CDR3 length is 12 residues. Trimming shortened V by 6 bases and J by 4 bases, and 9 bases separated the two germline ends. The germline CDR1 and CDR2 sequences are MDHEN and SYDVKM. In nucleotides, the CDR3 is TGTGCCAGCAGACCAGACAGCTATGGCTACACCTTC. Translating gives CASRPDSYGYTF.

The chain carries TRBV11-3 and TRBJ2-1, with 8 bases aligning to TRBD2. The CDR3 spans 15 residues. In germline, CDR1 is SGHNT, CDR2 YENEEA. The V gene end was trimmed by 1 base and the J gene end by 8 bases; junction bases not matched to a gene: 7. CDR3 sequence: CASSLAGGALDEQFF. In nucleotides, the CDR3 is TGTGCCAGCAGCTTAGCCGGGGGGGCGCTCGATGAGCAGTTCTTC.

J is TRBJ2-1 and V is TRBV6-1; 11 positions match TRBD2. The CDR3 is 19 amino acids. V lost 3 bases, J lost 4 bases, and 14 bases stayed unmatched. CDR1 and CDR2 (germline): MNHNS, SASEGT. Written as DNA, the CDR3 is TGTGCCAGCAGTGACAGACTAGCGGGAACGGGAATTGGGTACAATGAGCAGTTCTTC. Amino acids: CASSDRLAGTGIGYNEQFF.

This chain uses TRBV30 with TRBJ2-5; TRBD2 aligns across 9 bases. The CDR3 spans 14 residues. The germline CDR1 and CDR2 sequences are GTSNPN and SVGIG (reference sequence). V was clipped by 3 bases and J by 0 bases; unmatched bases: 2. The CDR3 is CAWRKRGDQETQYF. CDR3 nucleotide sequence: TGTGCCTGGAGGAAGCGGGGGGACCAAGAGACCCAGTACTTC.

The chain carries TRBV9 and TRBJ1-3; possibly TRBD1 for D (5 bases). Per the germline V gene, CDR1 is SGDLS and CDR2 is YYNGEE. V was pared by 5 bases and J by 0 bases, with 9 bases between. CDR3 size: 14 residues. The CDR3 protein is CASSTGSSGNTIYF. CDR3 DNA: TGTGCCAGCAGTACAGGCAGCTCTGGAAACACCATATATTTT.

The CDR3 coding sequence is TGTGCCAGCAGACTGGGACAGAGGAACTATGGCTACACCTTC. As protein: CASRLGQRNYGYTF. The chain couples TRBV28 to TRBJ1-2, with TRBD1 matching over 7 bases. The V segment lost 6 bases and the J segment 2 bases; nucleotides outside the gene matches: 6. The CDR3 runs 14 residues. The germline V gene has CDR1 MDHEN and CDR2 SYDVKM.

This clone was observed once. This chain joins TRBV28 and TRBJ2-7; tentative D call: TRBD1 (5 bases). V lost 6 bases and J lost 9, with 21 bases in between. Germline lookup yields CDR1 MDHEN and CDR2 SYDVKM. This CDR3 is 14 amino acids long. The CDR3 protein is CASRASTRVGAQYF. The CDR3, as DNA: TGTGCCAGCAGAGCGTCAACTCGGGTTGGGGCGCAGTACTTC.

The chain has TRBV7-9 and TRBJ1-3; TRBD1 might be the D (6 bases). Germline CDR1 and CDR2: SEHNR and FQNEAQ (reference sequence). V was trimmed by 5 bases and J by 0 bases, leaving 14 bases between them. The CDR3 extends over 16 amino acids. The CDR3, as DNA: TGTGCCAGCAGCCCCTACACAGGGTCCTCTGGAAACACCATATATTTT. Translating it yields CASSPYTGSSGNTIYF.

The chain carries TRBV7-2 and TRBJ1-5; D is perhaps TRBD1 (5 bases). Germline loops: CDR1 SGHTA, CDR2 FQGNSA. This CDR3 spans 16 amino acids. Deletions cut 7 bases from V and 5 bases from J, with 21 bases between. The CDR3 spells CASKSWGGREDQPQHF. CDR3 DNA: TGTGCCAGCAAAAGTTGGGGGGGACGGGAGGATCAGCCCCAGCATTTT.

The chain carries TRBV28 and TRBJ2-7; D perhaps matches TRBD2 (6 bases). Deletions cut 3 bases from V and 2 bases from J, with 20 bases between. The CDR3 is 17 residues long. The germline V gene encodes CDR1 MDHEN and CDR2 SYDVKM. CDR3 in DNA: TGTGCCAGCAGTTTTAGGTCGAGCGGGCGGTCAACCTACGAGCAGTACTTC. Its translation is CASSFRSSGRSTYEQYF.

The chain uses TRBV10-3 and TRBJ1-1; maybe TRBD1 (5 bases). Germline lookup yields CDR1 ENHRY and CDR2 SYGVKD. The CDR3 contains 13 residues. Trimming pared 10 bases from V and 3 bases from J, leaving 15 bases between. The CDR3 DNA is TGTGCCAGCTCCCCCCAAGGGGACACTGAAGCTTTCTTT. It translates to CASSPQGDTEAFF.

J is TRBJ2-7 and V is TRBV9; 11 bases line up with TRBD2. The germline CDR1 and CDR2 sequences are SGDLS and YYNGEE. V lost 4 bases, J lost 5 bases, and 8 bases stayed unmatched. The CDR3 is 15 amino acids. The CDR3 loop reads CASSPRLAGIDEQYF. CDR3 DNA sequence: TGTGCCAGCAGCCCCCGACTAGCGGGAATCGACGAGCAGTACTTC.

The chain is built from TRBV11-1 and TRBJ1-1; the D gene is possibly TRBD1 (6 bases). Trimming left V 5 bases short and J 4 bases short, with 20 bases between. The CDR3 is made up of 16 amino acids. Germline CDR1 reads SGHAT; CDR2 reads FQDESV (reference sequence). The CDR3 bases are TGTGCCAGCAGCGCAAGTGTCAGGGGTAACCCCACTGAAGCTTTCTTT. This encodes CASSASVRGNPTEAFF.

The chain is built from TRBV28 and TRBJ2-3; a possible D gene is TRBD1 (6 bases). CDR3 length: 15 residues. From germline, CDR1 is MDHEN and CDR2 SYDVKM. Between the trimmed V and J ends, which lost 2 bases and 0 bases, there was a span of 9 bases. CDR3 DNA: TGTGCCAGCAGTTTAGTGGGGGCTAGCACAGATACGCAGTATTTT. It encodes CASSLVGASTDTQYF.

This sequence joins TRBV7-9 and TRBJ1-2; D is uncertain. Trimming shortened V by 4 bases and J by 4 bases, and 28 bases separated the two germline ends. The germline V gene has CDR1 SEHNR and CDR2 FQNEAQ (reference sequence). The CDR3 is 19 amino acids. The CDR3 region has the DNA TGTGCCAGCAGCTCTCCGGAGTTTGGCCGCCGTACTTTCTTCTATGGCTACACCTTC. Translating gives CASSSPEFGRRTFFYGYTF.

V and J are TRBV11-2 and TRBJ2-3, with 12 bases aligning to TRBD2. The germline V gene encodes CDR1 SGHAT and CDR2 FQNNGV. J lost 5 bases, V lost 5 bases, and 14 bases had no gene match. The CDR3 length is 18 residues. CDR3 nucleotide sequence: TGTGCCAGCAGCCGGACTAGCGGGACCTCCTACGCATTAGATACGCAGTATTTT. It specifies CASSRTSGTSYALDTQYF. Full variable domain (outside the CDR3, taken from reference TRBV11-2 and TRBJ2-3): EAGVAQSPRYKIIEKRQSVAFWCNPISGHATLYWYQQILGQGPKLLIQFQNNGVVDDSQLPKDRFSAERLKGVDSTLKIQPAKLEDSAVYLCASSRTSGTSYALDTQYFGPGTRLTVL.

The chain combines TRBV27 with TRBJ1-2; 12 nucleotides line up with TRBD1. The germline V gene has CDR1 MNHEY and CDR2 SMNVEV (reference sequence). V shed 5 bases, J shed 1 base, and the junction held 14 bases outside the gene matches. This CDR3 contains 19 residues. CDR3 loop: CASSPNPRDRGPVNYGYTF. The CDR3 nucleotides are TGTGCCAGCAGTCCCAACCCCCGGGACAGGGGGCCTGTTAACTATGGCTACACCTTC.